This passage covers 21 T cell receptor beta chains from one sample sequenced in a study of blood T cell repertoires in COVID-19. This table comes from immunoSEQ multiplex PCR, and its TCRdb copy is limited to in-frame clones, with some not included. The table has around 250,000 clones, approximately 82% seen once. Sample: PBMCs or T cells enriched from blood (not recorded which). These receptors originate from a man in his forties or fifties who had recovered from COVID-19.

This sequence joins TRBV25-1 and TRBJ2-5; D might be TRBD1 (6 bases). CDR3 size: 15 residues. V was shortened by 6 bases and J by 5 bases, with 19 bases between the two germline ends. Per the germline V gene, CDR1 is MGHDK and CDR2 is SYGVNS. The CDR3 coding sequence is TGTGCCAGCAGAGAACAGGGACACTGGGCGGAGACCCAGTACTTC. Translated: CASREQGHWAETQYF.

The chain recombines TRBV20-1 with TRBJ1-2; no definite D call. The CDR3 sequence is 10 residues long. CDR1 is DFQATT, CDR2 SNEGSKA, per germline (reference sequence). CDR3 in amino acids: CSTGFYGYTF. The CDR3 nucleotides are TGCAGCACCGGGTTCTATGGCTACACCTTC.

The chain is built from TRBV11-3 and TRBJ1-1, with a possible D match to TRBD1 (5 bases). V lost 2 bases to trimming and J lost 3 bases, with 10 bases between them. Germline loops: CDR1 SGHNT, CDR2 YENEEA. The CDR3 runs to 14 residues. CDR3 sequence (DNA): TGTGCCAGCAGCTTACAGGGATGGGACACTGAAGCTTTCTTT. Translated: CASSLQGWDTEAFF.

This clone occurred once. V usage is TRBV11-2 and J usage is TRBJ2-7, with TRBD2 as a possible D gene (6 bases). The germline V gene encodes CDR1 SGHAT and CDR2 FQNNGV. V was trimmed by 4 bases and J by 3 bases, leaving 13 bases between them. CDR3 length: 14 residues. CDR3 bases: TGTGCCAGCAGCTCCGGGACTGGCGACTACGAGCAGTACTTC. This gives the protein CASSSGTGDYEQYF.

Many counts were recorded for this clone. The CDR3 spells CASYGGGLAHNEQFF. CDR3 DNA sequence: TGTGCCAGCTACGGGGGAGGGCTAGCGCACAATGAGCAGTTCTTC. J is TRBJ2-1 and V is TRBV6-5, with TRBD2 matching over 7 bases. This CDR3 has 15 amino acids. V lost 8 bases, J lost 5 bases, and 12 bases stayed unmatched. Germline V gives CDR1 MNHEY, CDR2 SVGAGI.

The chain recombines TRBV9 with TRBJ2-5; D is perhaps TRBD1 (5 bases). Per germline, CDR1 SGDLS and CDR2 YYNGEE. CDR3 length: 15 residues. V was clipped by 0 bases and J by 5 bases, with 14 bases between them. CDR3 nucleotides: TGTGCCAGCAGCGTAGAAAGGGGCGGAGAGGAGACCCAGTACTTC. Translation: CASSVERGGEETQYF. The full variable domain, with the rest looked up from reference TRBV9 and TRBJ2-5, is DSGVTQTPKHLITATGQRVTLRCSPRSGDLSVYWYQQSLDQGLQFLIQYYNGEERAKGNILERFSAQQFPDLHSELNLSSLELGDSALYFCASSVERGGEETQYFGPGTRLLVL.

This clone was seen ten or more times. This chain uses TRBV2 with TRBJ2-7; D call uncertain. V lost 1 base, J lost 3 bases, and 10 bases lay in between. The CDR3 is made up of 14 amino acids. CDR1 and CDR2 (germline): SNHLY, FYNNEI. Here the CDR3 reads CASSEGGTFYEQYF. In DNA form, the CDR3 reads TGTGCCAGCAGTGAAGGTGGCACCTTCTACGAGCAGTACTTC.

The V gene is TRBV7-2, the J gene TRBJ1-5, with D possibly matching TRBD1 (5 bases). There are 14 residues in the CDR3. The germline V gene encodes CDR1 SGHTA and CDR2 FQGNSA. The CDR3 reads CIPVRRAPNQPQHF. CDR3 sequence (DNA): TGTATCCCTGTCCGCAGGGCCCCCAATCAGCCCCAGCATTTT.

The rearrangement joins TRBV27 to TRBJ2-2; the match to TRBD2 covers 11 bases. The CDR3 has 16 residues. CDR1 and CDR2 (germline): MNHEY, SMNVEV (reference sequence). Trimming at V came to 6 bases and at J to 4 bases, leaving 7 bases not matched to a gene. CDR3 bases: TGTGCCAGCAGCTATTCCGGGACTAGCGGCACCGGGGAGCTGTTTTTT. This translates into CASSYSGTSGTGELFF.

This chain links TRBV3-1 (or the pseudogene TRBV3-2) with TRBJ1-1; possible D gene TRBD1, 6 bases. CDR1 is LGHDT, CDR2 YNNKEL, per germline (reference sequence). This CDR3 is built from 16 residues. V was shortened by 2 bases and J by 1 base, with 14 bases between the two germline ends. The CDR3 sequence is CASSQFIGGENTEAFF. The CDR3 region has the DNA TGTGCCAGCAGCCAATTCATAGGGGGGGAGAACACTGAAGCTTTCTTT.

The chain joins TRBV7-9 to TRBJ2-3; 9 bases match TRBD1. The length of the CDR3 is 17 residues. V lost 6 bases and J lost 6; bases outside the gene matches: 16. Germline assignment: CDR1 SEHNR and CDR2 FQNEAQ (reference sequence). Here the CDR3 DNA reads TGTGCCAGCAGTTTCGTGGCCGGACAGGGGTTTACGGATACGCAGTATTTT. Translating gives CASSFVAGQGFTDTQYF.

CDR3 region: CASSPTGVSNQPQHF. DNA for the CDR3: TGTGCCAGCAGTCCGACAGGGGTTAGCAATCAGCCCCAGCATTTT. This chain connects TRBV2 to TRBJ1-5, with TRBD1 identical over 8 bases. This CDR3 is 15 amino acids long. Per the germline V gene, CDR1 is SNHLY and CDR2 is FYNNEI. Germline trimming cut 5 bases from V and 0 bases from J; bases unmatched to any gene: 3.

J is TRBJ2-1 and V is TRBV11-2; D is perhaps TRBD2 (5 bases). The V gene lost 7 bases and the J gene lost 3 bases, with 19 bases spanning the gap. The CDR3 extends over 16 amino acids. Germline CDR1 is SGHAT and CDR2 is FQNNGV. CDR3 amino acids: CASIPGFSGIYNEQFF. For the CDR3, the DNA is TGTGCCAGCATCCCGGGATTTTCTGGAATCTACAATGAGCAGTTCTTC.

J is TRBJ2-7 and V is TRBV9; 8 bases map to TRBD2. Germline values: CDR1 SGDLS, CDR2 YYNGEE. The CDR3 loop spans 16 amino acids. Losses at the gene ends were 0 bases for V and 0 bases for J; bases not matched to a gene: 5. The CDR3 loop reads CASSVGLSGNSYEQYF. CDR3 in DNA: TGTGCCAGCAGCGTAGGTCTTAGCGGGAACTCCTACGAGCAGTACTTC.

This chain joins TRBV11-2 and TRBJ1-6; weak D call: TRBD1 (6 bases). V was pared by 6 bases and J by 6 bases, with 18 bases between. From germline, CDR1 is SGHAT and CDR2 FQNNGV. The length of the CDR3 is 16 residues. The DNA for the CDR3 is TGTGCCAGCAGATCCTCCACAGGGCTGGTTAATTCACCCCTCCACTTT. Protein sequence: CASRSSTGLVNSPLHF.

In regard to this clone: This CDR3 is also generated by other DNA sequences in the sample. The chain carries TRBV12-3 or TRBV12-4 and TRBJ2-2; no definite D call. Trimming took 3 bases from V and 6 from J, leaving 5 bases between them. The CDR3 has 12 residues. CDR3 region: CASSLSAGELFF. In DNA, the CDR3 is TGTGCCAGCAGTTTGTCGGCCGGGGAGCTGTTTTTT.

V usage is TRBV5-4 and J usage is TRBJ1-2; TRBD1 is a possible D gene (5 bases). Per the germline V gene, CDR1 is SGHNT and CDR2 is YYREEE (reference sequence). This CDR3 contains 13 residues. V was cut by 0 bases and J by 2 bases, with 5 bases left in between. This chain's CDR3 is CASSLAGNYGYTF. CDR3 nucleotide sequence: TGTGCCAGCAGCTTGGCAGGGAACTATGGCTACACCTTC.

V usage is TRBV3-1 (or the pseudogene TRBV3-2) and J usage is TRBJ2-5; D may be TRBD1 (6 bases). V was clipped by 1 base and J by 1 base, with 7 bases between them. Germline V lookup: CDR1 LGHDT, CDR2 YNNKEL (reference sequence). The CDR3 is 14 residues long. CDR3 residues: CASSQVQGQETQYF. In DNA form, the CDR3 reads TGTGCCAGCAGCCAAGTACAGGGCCAAGAGACCCAGTACTTC.

The chain recombines TRBV20-1 with TRBJ1-2; 9 bases agree with TRBD1. The CDR3 sequence is 12 residues long. CDR1 is DFQATT, CDR2 SNEGSKA, per germline (reference sequence). J gave up 8 bases and V 3 bases, and 4 bases lay outside the gene matches. The CDR3 here is CSASFGTGGYTF. As DNA, the CDR3 is TGCAGTGCTAGTTTTGGGACAGGGGGCTACACCTTC.

The chain couples TRBV5-4 to TRBJ2-7; 7 bases align to TRBD2. Germline CDR1 is SGHNT and CDR2 is YYREEE (reference sequence). CDR3 length equals 13 residues. Unmatched junction bases numbered 3, after V lost 1 base and J lost 5 bases. The CDR3 protein is CASSLSGTNEQYF. DNA of the CDR3: TGTGCCAGCAGCTTGAGCGGGACTAACGAGCAGTACTTC.

This chain uses TRBV23-1 with TRBJ1-5; possible D gene TRBD1, 6 bases. TRBV23-1 is assigned to the ORF class and has an uncertain function. The V gene lost 4 bases and the J gene lost 1 base, with 14 bases spanning the gap. This CDR3 has 16 residues. The CDR3 here is CASSRSRGDSNQPQHF. DNA for the CDR3: TGCGCCAGCAGTCGTTCCAGGGGAGACAGCAATCAGCCCCAGCATTTT.